This T cell receptor (beta chain) was sequenced for a study of blood T cell repertoires in COVID-19. Overall study: COVID-19 samples from acute and convalescent phases originated in the United States, Italy and Spain. Nucleic acid was either cDNA or gDNA, and it came from T cells, B-cell-depleted T cells, or PBMCs.

The CDR3 runs 17 residues. CDR1 SGHVS and CDR2 FNYEAQ come from the germline V gene. V dropped 5 bases and J dropped 8; count of bases not matched to a gene: 13. In the original workflow: How many nucleated cells were present was estimated from reference gene primer amplification. The method was immunoSEQ multiplex PCR; TCRdb's version includes in-frame clones alone and lacks a portion of them. V and J calls and clone size follow that table, whereas D and trimming were derived from the DNA. The table has about 98,000 clones, approximately 81% seen once. This chain connects TRBV7-6 to TRBJ2-2; 11 bases are shared with TRBD2. This TCR was sampled from an elderly woman with acute or convalescent COVID-19. What was sequenced was peripheral blood. CDR3 loop: CASSSAALAGGVGELFF. The CDR3 DNA follows: TGTGCCAGCAGCAGCGCCGCCCTAGCGGGGGGCGTGGGGGAGCTGTTTTTT.